Presented here are 25 T cell receptor beta chains from one specimen sequenced in a study of regulatory T cells in long-lasting Graves disease. In building TCR beta libraries, iRepertoire HTBI primers were used together with Arm-PCR of CDR3 regions. TCRdb called the multiplex PCR reads again in MiXCR, with one record for every CDR3 protein. Of around 360,000 distinct CDR3 sequences in the sample, about 16% were seen once. The time point is: newly diagnosed GD, antithyroid drugs for less than 3 months. There was RNA extracted from PBMCs, and the TCR library was made from it. These data are also associated with another study on T cells in Graves' hyperthyroidism and ophthalmopathy.

The sequenced sample was peripheral blood mononuclear cells (PBMCs), obtained at new diagnosis, from a patient treated with antithyroid drugs. Every receptor here comes from a woman aged 18-29 years with Graves disease.

In its sample, this clonotype was seen a few times. The CDR3: CASSEKTSGRWASSYNEQFF. The CDR3 DNA reads as TGTGCCAGCAGTGAAAAAACTAGCGGGAGGTGGGCCAGCTCCTACAATGAGCAGTTCTTC. The rearrangement joins TRBV6-1 to TRBJ2-1; 12 bases agree with TRBD2. This CDR3 is 20 amino acids long. The V and J ends lost 2 bases and 0 bases, in that order; junction bases with no gene match: 11. CDR1 is MNHNS, CDR2 SASEGT, per germline.

This clonotype was found a few times. The V and J genes are TRBV5-1 and TRBJ1-1; 7 positions agree with TRBD1. The CDR3 loop spans 15 amino acids. V gave up 0 bases and J gave up 4 bases; unmatched junction bases: 6. Per the germline V gene, CDR1 is SGHRS and CDR2 is YFSETQ. The chain's CDR3 is CASSLGQGGGTEAFF. CDR3 nucleotides: TGCGCCAGCAGCTTGGGACAGGGAGGCGGCACTGAAGCTTTCTTT.

Ten or more counts support this clonotype. The V call is TRBV18, the J call TRBJ1-5; a weak D match, TRBD1 (6 bases). This CDR3 has 14 residues. Trimming pared 4 bases from V and 11 bases from J, leaving 18 bases between. The germline V gene has CDR1 KGHSH and CDR2 LQKENI. CDR3 residues: CASSRTARNEAQHF. Written as DNA, the CDR3 is TGTGCCAGCTCACGGACAGCCCGTAACGAGGCCCAGCATTTT.

This clonotype was seen repeatedly, ten times or more. The chain couples TRBV5-1 to TRBJ1-2; 8 nucleotides align to TRBD1. The CDR3 is 14 residues long. Germline values: CDR1 SGHRS, CDR2 YFSETQ. The trim removed 4 bases at V and 3 bases at J, leaving 5 bases unmatched. This chain's CDR3 is CASSLGTGDYGYTF. The DNA of the CDR3 is TGCGCCAGCAGCCTAGGGACAGGCGACTATGGCTACACCTTC.

Only a few counts were recorded for this clonotype. The chain is built from TRBV3-1 and TRBJ2-2; D may be TRBD2 (6 bases). CDR3 length: 12 residues. The V and J ends lost 9 bases and 4 bases respectively, with 9 bases between them. In germline, CDR1 is LGHDT, CDR2 YNNKEL (reference sequence). CDR3 nucleotides: TGTGCCAGAACAGCGGGCACCGGGGAGCTGTTTTTT. It is translated as CARTAGTGELFF.

Regarding this clonotype: A much larger clone sits a single nucleotide away, making a read error possible. This chain's CDR3 is CASSTGDSKTEVFF. The CDR3 DNA reads TGTGCCAGCAGTACAGGGGATTCGAAGACTGAAGTTTTCTTT. The J gene is TRBJ1-1, the V gene TRBV28, with 7 bases that match TRBD1. Germline V gene data show CDR1 as MDHEN and CDR2 as SYDVKM. The CDR3 contains 14 residues. Full variable domain (outside the CDR3, taken from reference TRBV28 and TRBJ1-1): DVKVTQSSRYLVKRTGEKVFLECVQDMDHENMFWYRQDPGLGLRLIYFSYDVKMKEKGDIPEGYSVSREKKERFSLILESASTNQTSMYLCASSTGDSKTEVFFGQGTRLTVV.

The sample holds many counts of this clonotype. The J gene is TRBJ2-4, the V gene TRBV28, with D tentatively TRBD1 (6 bases). Germline V gene lookup returns CDR1 MDHEN and CDR2 SYDVKM. CDR3 length equals 17 residues. The V and J ends lost 6 bases and 1 base respectively, with 19 bases between them. CDR3 DNA: TGTGCCAGCAGCCCCACCCAGGGGAGTTGGGCCAAAAACATTCAGTACTTC. Its protein product is CASSPTQGSWAKNIQYF.

The chain couples TRBV6-2 or TRBV6-3 to TRBJ1-5; 8 bases align to TRBD1. CDR3 length equals 16 residues. The V segment lost 5 bases and the J segment 1 base; nucleotides outside the gene matches: 7. From germline, CDR1 is MNHEY and CDR2 SVGEGT. CDR3 in amino acids: CASSRGTGRSNQPQHF. The CDR3 DNA is TGTGCCAGCAGTCGCGGGACAGGCCGAAGCAATCAGCCCCAGCATTTT.

This clonotype came up many times. A read error may account for a junction end that differs from germline. CDR3 coding DNA: TGTGCCAGCAGCCAGGGACATATCCAAGAGACCCAGTACTTC. This sequence encodes CASSQGHIQETQYF. The chain carries TRBV5-1 and TRBJ2-5; D perhaps matches TRBD1 (6 bases). This CDR3 has 14 amino acids. CDR1 and CDR2 from the germline V gene are SGHRS and YFSETQ. Complete variable domain (other parts from reference TRBV5-1 and TRBJ2-5): KAGVTQTPRYLIKTRGQQVTLSCSPISGHRSVSWYQQTPGQGLQFLFEYFSETQRNKGNFPGRFSGRQFSNSRSEMNVSTLELGDSALYLCASSQGHIQETQYFGPGTRLLVL.

The table lists this clonotype with many counts. The J gene is TRBJ2-7, the V gene TRBV19; possible D gene TRBD1, 5 bases. Germline CDR1 is LNHDA and CDR2 is SQIVND (reference sequence). The germline V and J ends were trimmed by 3 bases and 2 bases, with 14 bases remaining between them. There are 15 residues in the CDR3. CDR3 residues: CASSIGAGRAYEQYF. The CDR3 DNA reads TGTGCCAGTAGTATTGGGGCAGGCAGAGCCTACGAGCAGTACTTC.

Regarding this clonotype: A much larger clone is a single base away; this may be a read error. V and J are TRBV6-4 and TRBJ1-5; tentatively, D is TRBD1 (6 bases). Germline V CDR1 and CDR2: MRHNA, SNTAGT. The CDR3 contains 13 residues. Trimming removed 2 bases from V and 7 bases from J, with 9 bases in between. Written as DNA, the CDR3 is TGTGCCAGCAGTGACAGGGGGAAACAGCCCCAGCATTTT. Amino acid sequence: CASSDRGKQPQHF.

This clonotype appeared many times. The chain employs TRBV18 and TRBJ2-7, with 10 bases lining up with TRBD2. V was clipped by 4 bases and J by 2 bases; unmatched bases: 5. In germline, CDR1 is KGHSH, CDR2 LQKENI. This CDR3 has 15 amino acids. CDR3 sequence reads: CASSQTSGAPYEQYF. CDR3 sequence (DNA): TGTGCCAGCTCACAAACTAGCGGGGCCCCCTACGAGCAGTACTTC.

This clonotype was seen a handful of times. The chain joins TRBV5-1 to TRBJ2-2, with TRBD1 identical over 9 bases. The V segment lost 4 bases and the J segment 5 bases; nucleotides outside the gene matches: 12. This CDR3 comprises 17 residues. Germline-derived CDR1 and CDR2 are SGHRS and YFSETQ. CDR3 loop: CASSLPAGTGSTGELFF. As DNA, the CDR3 is TGCGCCAGCAGCCTCCCGGCCGGGACAGGGTCTACCGGGGAGCTGTTTTTT.

This clonotype was detected many times. The chain couples TRBV12-3 or TRBV12-4 to TRBJ2-1; 8 positions match TRBD1. V gave up 4 bases and J gave up 13 bases; unmatched junction bases: 12. CDR3 size: 14 residues. CDR3 region: CASSSSLQGVVQFF. CDR3 coding DNA: TGTGCCAGCAGTTCGAGTTTACAGGGGGTTGTTCAGTTCTTC.

This clonotype has ten or more counts. This chain links TRBV5-1 with TRBJ2-3; D is tentatively TRBD1 or TRBD2 (5 bases each). The CDR3 spans 17 residues. Trimming took 4 bases from V and 0 from J, leaving 18 bases between them. The V gene's germline CDR1 is SGHRS and CDR2 YFSETQ. The CDR3 DNA reads TGCGCCAGCAGCCCGAGGGGTTCAACCACTAGCACAGATACGCAGTATTTT. It specifies CASSPRGSTTSTDTQYF. The entire variable domain, with the rest obtained from reference TRBV5-1 and TRBJ2-3, is as follows: KAGVTQTPRYLIKTRGQQVTLSCSPISGHRSVSWYQQTPGQGLQFLFEYFSETQRNKGNFPGRFSGRQFSNSRSEMNVSTLELGDSALYLCASSPRGSTTSTDTQYFGPGTRLTVL.

This clonotype was seen at least ten times. This sequence joins TRBV5-1 and TRBJ1-5, with 9 bases aligning to TRBD1. Germline lookup yields CDR1 SGHRS and CDR2 YFSETQ. Losses at the gene ends were 4 bases for V and 4 bases for J; bases not matched to a gene: 6. This CDR3 has 15 amino acids. The CDR3 nucleotides are TGCGCCAGCAGCGCCACCGGGACAGGGAATCAGCCCCAGCATTTT. This sequence encodes CASSATGTGNQPQHF.

Details on this clonotype: This may be a read error: a much more frequent sequence differs by one nucleotide. This chain links TRBV7-3 with TRBJ2-2; a weak D match, TRBD1 (5 bases). The CDR3 consists of 15 residues. Germline V gives CDR1 SGHTA, CDR2 FQGTGA. Trimming shortened V by 0 bases and J by 6 bases, and 11 bases separated the two germline ends. CDR3 coding DNA: TGTGCCAGCAGCTTAACCCCAGGGCGATCCGGGGAGCTGTTTTTT. Amino acid sequence: CASSLTPGRSGELFF.

This clonotype has at least ten counts. The chain uses TRBV2 and TRBJ2-6, with TRBD1 identical over 7 bases. The CDR3 loop spans 18 amino acids. With V trimmed by 2 bases and J by 0 bases, 7 bases remained unmatched. Germline values: CDR1 SNHLY, CDR2 FYNNEI. The CDR3 reads CASSELGTVGSGANVLTF. CDR3 nucleotide sequence: TGTGCCAGCAGTGAACTAGGGACAGTCGGCTCTGGGGCCAACGTCCTGACTTTC.

This clonotype was counted at least ten times. This rearrangement joins TRBV7-2 to TRBJ2-7; 9 bases agree with TRBD1. This CDR3 comprises 14 residues. V dropped 5 bases and J dropped 6; count of bases not matched to a gene: 8. Germline V gene sequence: CDR1 SGHTA, CDR2 FQGNSA. The CDR3 sequence: CASSPGTGMLEQYF. Here the CDR3 DNA reads TGTGCCAGCAGCCCCGGGACAGGGATGCTCGAGCAGTACTTC.

This clonotype was counted ten times or more. This rearrangement joins TRBV11-2 to TRBJ2-2; a weak D match, TRBD2 (5 bases). The CDR3 contains 15 residues. The V end was cut by 1 base, the J end by 4 bases, with 10 bases between. Germline V CDR1 and CDR2: SGHAT, FQNNGV. This CDR3 is CASSLGELPTGELFF. The DNA of the CDR3 is TGTGCCAGCAGCTTAGGGGAGCTGCCCACCGGGGAGCTGTTTTTT.

This clonotype has ten or more counts. The chain links TRBV13 to TRBJ2-1; 8 nucleotides agree with TRBD2. The CDR3 has 13 amino acids. V was clipped by 8 bases and J by 5 bases; unmatched bases: 5. Germline V CDR1 and CDR2: PRHDT, FYEKMQ (reference sequence). Here the CDR3 reads CASRERGHNEQFF. Here the CDR3 DNA reads TGTGCCAGCCGAGAGCGGGGGCACAATGAGCAGTTCTTC.

This chain joins TRBV11-2 and TRBJ2-7, with 7 bases matching TRBD1. The V gene's germline CDR1 is SGHAT and CDR2 FQNNGV. Trimming cost V 4 bases and J 6 bases; bases outside gene matches: 15. The CDR3 is 16 residues long. CDR3 bases: TGTGCCAGCAGCTCGGGGTTATTGGGACAGACGGGCGAGCAGTACTTC. Translated, it gives CASSSGLLGQTGEQYF.

This clonotype was found many times. The rearrangement links TRBV10-3 to TRBJ2-1; maybe TRBD2 (6 bases). From germline, CDR1 is ENHRY and CDR2 SYGVKD. Trimming stripped 10 bases from V and 5 bases from J, with 18 bases between. The CDR3 length is 14 residues. CDR3 in DNA: TGTGCCACAGACCGGGACTCGTTCGACAATGAGCAGTTCTTC. Amino acids: CATDRDSFDNEQFF.

This clonotype occurred many times. The chain has TRBV5-6 and TRBJ1-1; D not certain. There are 13 residues in the CDR3. Germline V gives CDR1 SGHDT, CDR2 YYEEEE. Between the trimmed V and J ends, which lost 4 bases and 3 bases, there was a span of 10 bases. The CDR3 loop reads CASSPTVDTEAFF. The CDR3 DNA is TGTGCCAGCAGCCCTACGGTTGACACTGAAGCTTTCTTT.

This clonotype was counted a few times. J is TRBJ2-1 and V is TRBV20-1; D call uncertain. The germline gives CDR1 DFQATT, CDR2 SNEGSKA (reference sequence). Trimming stripped 4 bases from V and 4 bases from J, with 5 bases between. The CDR3 contains 11 residues. As DNA, the CDR3 is TGCAGTGCTAATAGATACAATGAGCAGTTCTTC. This codes for CSANRYNEQFF.